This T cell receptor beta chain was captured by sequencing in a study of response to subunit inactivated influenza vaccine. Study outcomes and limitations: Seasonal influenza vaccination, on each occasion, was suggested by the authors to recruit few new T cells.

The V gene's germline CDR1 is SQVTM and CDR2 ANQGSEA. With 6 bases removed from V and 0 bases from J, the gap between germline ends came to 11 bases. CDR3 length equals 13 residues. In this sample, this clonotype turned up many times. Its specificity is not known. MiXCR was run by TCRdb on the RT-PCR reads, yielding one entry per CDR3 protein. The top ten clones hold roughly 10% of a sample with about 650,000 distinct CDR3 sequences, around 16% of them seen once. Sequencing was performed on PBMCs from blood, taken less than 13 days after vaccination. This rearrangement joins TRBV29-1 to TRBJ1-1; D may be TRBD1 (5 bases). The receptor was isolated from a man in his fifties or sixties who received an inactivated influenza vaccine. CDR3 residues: CSVGRSMNTEAFF. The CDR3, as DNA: TGCAGCGTGGGACGGTCGATGAACACTGAAGCTTTCTTT.